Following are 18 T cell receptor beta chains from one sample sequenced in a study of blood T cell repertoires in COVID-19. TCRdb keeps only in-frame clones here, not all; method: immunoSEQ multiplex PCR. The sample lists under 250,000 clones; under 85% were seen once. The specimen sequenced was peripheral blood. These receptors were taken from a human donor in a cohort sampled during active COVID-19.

The CDR3 protein is CASSIKVRTEAFF. The DNA for the CDR3 is TGTGCCAGTAGTATCAAGGTGAGGACTGAAGCTTTCTTT. The V and J genes are TRBV19 and TRBJ1-1; D uncertain. Germline V lookup: CDR1 LNHDA, CDR2 SQIVND (reference sequence). This CDR3 has 13 amino acids. The ends were cut back, 3 bases at V and 5 bases at J, with 10 bases in the middle.

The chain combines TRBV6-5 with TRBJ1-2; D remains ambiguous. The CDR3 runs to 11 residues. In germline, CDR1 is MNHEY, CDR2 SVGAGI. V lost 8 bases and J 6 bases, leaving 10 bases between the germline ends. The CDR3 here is CASGRQHGYTF. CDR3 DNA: TGTGCCAGCGGGAGACAACATGGCTACACCTTC.

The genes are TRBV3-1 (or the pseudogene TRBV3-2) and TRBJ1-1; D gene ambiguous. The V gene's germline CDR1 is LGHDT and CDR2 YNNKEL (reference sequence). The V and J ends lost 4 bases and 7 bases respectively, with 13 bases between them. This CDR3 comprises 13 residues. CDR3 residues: CASSPNGEGEAFF. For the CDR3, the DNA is TGTGCCAGCAGCCCGAACGGGGAGGGTGAAGCTTTCTTT.

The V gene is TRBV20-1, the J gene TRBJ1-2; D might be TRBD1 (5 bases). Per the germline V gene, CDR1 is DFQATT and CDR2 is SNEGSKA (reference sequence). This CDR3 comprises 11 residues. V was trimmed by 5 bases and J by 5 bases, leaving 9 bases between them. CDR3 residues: CSAAGAYGYTF. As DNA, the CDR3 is TGCAGTGCTGCTGGGGCGTATGGCTACACCTTC.

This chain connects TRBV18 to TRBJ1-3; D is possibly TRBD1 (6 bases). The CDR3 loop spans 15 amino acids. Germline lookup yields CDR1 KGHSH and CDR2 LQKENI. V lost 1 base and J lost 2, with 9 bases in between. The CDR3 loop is CASSPLDSTGNTIYF. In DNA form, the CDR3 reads TGTGCCAGCTCACCACTGGACAGTACTGGAAACACCATATATTTT.

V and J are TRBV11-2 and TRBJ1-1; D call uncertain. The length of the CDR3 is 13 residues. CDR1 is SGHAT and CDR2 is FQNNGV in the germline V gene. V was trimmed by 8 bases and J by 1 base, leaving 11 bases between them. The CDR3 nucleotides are TGTGCCAGCCAAATCGGGGAGAACACTGAAGCTTTCTTT. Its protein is CASQIGENTEAFF.

CDR3 loop: CASSHPSGRADTGELFF. The CDR3 bases are TGCGCCAGCAGCCATCCTAGCGGGAGGGCCGACACCGGGGAGCTGTTTTTT. This chain joins TRBV4-1 and TRBJ2-2; 12 nucleotides match TRBD2. The CDR3 contains 17 residues. Germline values: CDR1 MGHRA, CDR2 YSYEKL. V lost 3 bases, J lost 3 bases, and 5 bases stayed unmatched.

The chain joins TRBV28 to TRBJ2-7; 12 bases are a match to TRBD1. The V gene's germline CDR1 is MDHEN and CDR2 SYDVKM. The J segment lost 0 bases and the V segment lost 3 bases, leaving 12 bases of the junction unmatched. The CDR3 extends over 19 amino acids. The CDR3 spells CASSFNPGQGALDSYEQYF. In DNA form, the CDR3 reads TGTGCCAGCAGTTTCAACCCGGGACAGGGGGCGCTGGACTCCTACGAGCAGTACTTC.

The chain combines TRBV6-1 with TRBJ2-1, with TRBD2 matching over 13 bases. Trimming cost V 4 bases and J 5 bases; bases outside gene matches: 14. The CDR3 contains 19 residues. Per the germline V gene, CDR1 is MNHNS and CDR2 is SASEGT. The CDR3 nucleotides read TGTGCCAGCAGTGGAACCCTGAGTCGGACTAGCGGGAGTGACAATGAGCAGTTCTTC. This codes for CASSGTLSRTSGSDNEQFF.

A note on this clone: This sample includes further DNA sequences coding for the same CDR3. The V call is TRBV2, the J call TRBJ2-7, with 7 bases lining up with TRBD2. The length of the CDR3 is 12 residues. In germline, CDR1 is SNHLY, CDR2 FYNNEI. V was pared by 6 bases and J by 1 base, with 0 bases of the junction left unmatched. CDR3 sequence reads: CASRGGSYEQYF. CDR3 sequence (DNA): TGTGCCAGCAGGGGAGGGTCCTACGAGCAGTACTTC.

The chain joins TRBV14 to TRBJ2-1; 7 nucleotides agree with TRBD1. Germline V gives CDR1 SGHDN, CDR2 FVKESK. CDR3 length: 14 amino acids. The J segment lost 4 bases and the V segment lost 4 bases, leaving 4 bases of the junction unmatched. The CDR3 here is CASSPRDRYNEQFF. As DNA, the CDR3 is TGTGCCAGCAGCCCCCGGGACAGATACAATGAGCAGTTCTTC.

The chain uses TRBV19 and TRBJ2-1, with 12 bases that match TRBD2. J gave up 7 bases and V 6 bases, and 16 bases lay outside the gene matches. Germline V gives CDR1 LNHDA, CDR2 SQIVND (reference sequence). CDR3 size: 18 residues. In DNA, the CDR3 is TGTGCCAGTAGCAGACCCCACGGACTAGCGGGAATCTTAAATGAGCAGTTCTTC. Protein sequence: CASSRPHGLAGILNEQFF.

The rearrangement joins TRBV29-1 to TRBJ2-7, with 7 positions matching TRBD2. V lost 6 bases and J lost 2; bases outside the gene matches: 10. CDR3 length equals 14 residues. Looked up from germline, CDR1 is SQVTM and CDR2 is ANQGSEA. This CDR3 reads CSVGGSRGTYEQYF. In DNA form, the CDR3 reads TGCAGCGTGGGGGGTTCGCGGGGGACCTACGAGCAGTACTTC.

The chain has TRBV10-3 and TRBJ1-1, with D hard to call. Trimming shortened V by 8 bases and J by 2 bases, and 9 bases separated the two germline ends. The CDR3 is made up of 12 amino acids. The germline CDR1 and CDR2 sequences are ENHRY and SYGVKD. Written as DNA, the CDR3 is TGTGCCATCGGTAGCAGAAACACTGAAGCTTTCTTT. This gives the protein CAIGSRNTEAFF.

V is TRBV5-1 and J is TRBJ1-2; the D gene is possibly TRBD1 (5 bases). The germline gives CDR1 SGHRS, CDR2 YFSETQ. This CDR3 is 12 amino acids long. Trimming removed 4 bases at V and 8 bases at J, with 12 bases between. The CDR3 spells CASSLDILGYTF. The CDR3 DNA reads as TGCGCCAGCAGCCTGGACATCTTGGGCTACACCTTC.

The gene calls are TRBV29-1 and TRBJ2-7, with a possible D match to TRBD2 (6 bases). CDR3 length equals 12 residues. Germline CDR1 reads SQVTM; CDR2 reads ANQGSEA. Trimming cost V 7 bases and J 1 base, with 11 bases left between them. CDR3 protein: CSGRGASYEQYF. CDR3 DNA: TGCAGCGGCCGCGGGGCTTCCTACGAGCAGTACTTC.

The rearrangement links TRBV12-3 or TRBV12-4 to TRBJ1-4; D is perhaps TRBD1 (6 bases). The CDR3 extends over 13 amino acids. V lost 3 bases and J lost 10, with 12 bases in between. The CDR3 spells CASSFSGEGKLFF. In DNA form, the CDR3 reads TGTGCCAGCAGTTTTTCAGGGGAGGGAAAACTGTTTTTT.

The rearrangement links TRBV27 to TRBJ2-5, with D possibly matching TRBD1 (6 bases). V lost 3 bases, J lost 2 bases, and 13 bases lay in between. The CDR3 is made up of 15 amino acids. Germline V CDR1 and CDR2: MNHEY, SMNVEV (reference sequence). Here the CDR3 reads CASSFLGQGQETQYF. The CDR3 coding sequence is TGTGCCAGCAGTTTTCTCGGGCAGGGGCAAGAGACCCAGTACTTC.